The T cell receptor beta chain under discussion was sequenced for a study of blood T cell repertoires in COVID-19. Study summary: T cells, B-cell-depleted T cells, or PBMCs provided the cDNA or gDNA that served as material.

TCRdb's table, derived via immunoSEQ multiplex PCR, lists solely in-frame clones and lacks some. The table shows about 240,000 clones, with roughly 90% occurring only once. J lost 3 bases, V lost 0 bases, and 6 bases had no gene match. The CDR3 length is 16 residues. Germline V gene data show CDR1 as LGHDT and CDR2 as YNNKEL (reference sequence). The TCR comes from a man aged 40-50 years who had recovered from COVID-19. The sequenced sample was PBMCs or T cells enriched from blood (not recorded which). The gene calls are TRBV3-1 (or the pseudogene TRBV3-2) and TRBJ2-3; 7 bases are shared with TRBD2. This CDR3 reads CASSQDRASGTDTQYF. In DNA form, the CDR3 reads TGTGCCAGCAGCCAAGATCGGGCTAGCGGAACAGATACGCAGTATTTT.